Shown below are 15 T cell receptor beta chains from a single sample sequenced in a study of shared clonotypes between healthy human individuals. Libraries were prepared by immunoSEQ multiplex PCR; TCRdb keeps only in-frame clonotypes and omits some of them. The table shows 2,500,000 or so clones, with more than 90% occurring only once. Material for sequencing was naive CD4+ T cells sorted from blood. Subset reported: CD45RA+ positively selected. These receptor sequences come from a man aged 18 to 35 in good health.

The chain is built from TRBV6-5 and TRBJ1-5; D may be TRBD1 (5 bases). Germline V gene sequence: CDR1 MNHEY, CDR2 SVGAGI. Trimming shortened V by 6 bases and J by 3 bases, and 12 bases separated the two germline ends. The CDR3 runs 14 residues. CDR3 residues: CASRGARVNQPQHF. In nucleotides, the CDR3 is TGTGCCAGCAGAGGGGCCAGGGTCAATCAGCCCCAGCATTTT.

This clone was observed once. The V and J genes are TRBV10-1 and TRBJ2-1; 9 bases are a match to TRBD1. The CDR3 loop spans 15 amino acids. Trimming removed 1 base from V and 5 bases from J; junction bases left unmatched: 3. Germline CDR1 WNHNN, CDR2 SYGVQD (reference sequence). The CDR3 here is CASSEWTGANNEQFF. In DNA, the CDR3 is TGCGCCAGCAGTGAGTGGACAGGGGCCAACAATGAGCAGTTCTTC.

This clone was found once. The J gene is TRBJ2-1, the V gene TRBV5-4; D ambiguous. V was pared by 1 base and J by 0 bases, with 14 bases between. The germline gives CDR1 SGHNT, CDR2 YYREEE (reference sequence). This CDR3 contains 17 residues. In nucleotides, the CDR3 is TGTGCCAGCAGCTTGAATACCTTGGGCGTCTCCTACAATGAGCAGTTCTTC. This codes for CASSLNTLGVSYNEQFF. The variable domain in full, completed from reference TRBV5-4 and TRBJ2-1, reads ETGVTQSPTHLIKTRGQQVTLRCSSQSGHNTVSWYQQALGQGPQFIFQYYREEENGRGNFPPRFSGLQFPNYSSELNVNALELDDSALYLCASSLNTLGVSYNEQFFGPGTRLTVL.

The CDR3 coding sequence is TGTGCCAGCAGCTACTCAGCGGGAGCCAATGAGCAGTTCTTC. It specifies CASSYSAGANEQFF. The V gene is TRBV7-2, the J gene TRBJ2-1, with 8 bases lining up with TRBD2. CDR3 length: 14 residues. The germline V gene encodes CDR1 SGHTA and CDR2 FQGNSA. After removal of 4 bases from V and 6 bases from J, the junction contained 5 bases not matched to a gene.

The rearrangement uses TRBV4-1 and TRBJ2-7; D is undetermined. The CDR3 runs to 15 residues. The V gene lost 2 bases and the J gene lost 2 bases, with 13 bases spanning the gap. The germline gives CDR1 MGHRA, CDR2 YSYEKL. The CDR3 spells CASSQISEPAYEQYF. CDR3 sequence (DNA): TGCGCCAGCAGCCAAATTTCCGAGCCGGCCTACGAGCAGTACTTC.

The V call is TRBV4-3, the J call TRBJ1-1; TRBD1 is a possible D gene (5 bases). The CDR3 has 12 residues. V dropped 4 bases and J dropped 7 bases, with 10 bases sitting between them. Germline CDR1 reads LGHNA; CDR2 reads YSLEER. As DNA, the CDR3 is TGCGCCAGCAGCCGTGACGGGGGTGAAGCTTTCTTT. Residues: CASSRDGGEAFF.

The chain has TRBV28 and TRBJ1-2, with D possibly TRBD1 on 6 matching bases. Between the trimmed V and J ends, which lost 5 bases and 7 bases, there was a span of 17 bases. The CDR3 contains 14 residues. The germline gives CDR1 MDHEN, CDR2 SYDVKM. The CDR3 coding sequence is TGTGCCAGCAGTCCGGGACAATGGCCTGGTGGCTACACCTTC. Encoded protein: CASSPGQWPGGYTF.

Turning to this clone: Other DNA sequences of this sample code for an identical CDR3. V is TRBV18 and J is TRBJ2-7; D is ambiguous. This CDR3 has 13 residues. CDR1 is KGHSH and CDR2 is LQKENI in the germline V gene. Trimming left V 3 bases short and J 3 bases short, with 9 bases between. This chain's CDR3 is CASSPSGGYEQYF. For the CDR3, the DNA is TGTGCCAGCTCACCCTCGGGCGGCTACGAGCAGTACTTC.

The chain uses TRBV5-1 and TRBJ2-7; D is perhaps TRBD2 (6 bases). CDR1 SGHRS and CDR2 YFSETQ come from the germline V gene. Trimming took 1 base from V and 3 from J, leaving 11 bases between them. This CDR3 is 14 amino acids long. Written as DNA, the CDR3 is TGCGCCAGCAGCTTGTACGGGGAGGACTACGAGCAGTACTTC. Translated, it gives CASSLYGEDYEQYF.

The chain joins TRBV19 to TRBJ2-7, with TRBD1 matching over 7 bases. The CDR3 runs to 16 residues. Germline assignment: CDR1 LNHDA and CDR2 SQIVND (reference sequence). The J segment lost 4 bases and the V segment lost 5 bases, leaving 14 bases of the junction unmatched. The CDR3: CASSSDAPGQIYEQYF. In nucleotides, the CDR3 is TGTGCCAGTAGTTCCGACGCACCGGGACAGATTTACGAGCAGTACTTC.

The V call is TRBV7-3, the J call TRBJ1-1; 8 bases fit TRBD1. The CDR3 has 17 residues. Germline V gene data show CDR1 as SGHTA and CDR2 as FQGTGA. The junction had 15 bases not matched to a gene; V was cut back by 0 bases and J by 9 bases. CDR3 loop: CASSLTITGPGTGKAFF. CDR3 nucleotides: TGTGCCAGCAGCTTAACGATAACTGGTCCCGGGACAGGTAAAGCTTTCTTT.

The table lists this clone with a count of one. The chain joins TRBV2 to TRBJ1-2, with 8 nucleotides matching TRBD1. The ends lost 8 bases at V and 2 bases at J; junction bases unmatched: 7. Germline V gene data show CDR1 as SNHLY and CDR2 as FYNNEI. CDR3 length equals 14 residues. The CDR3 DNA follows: TGTGCCAGCCATCCACAGGGGGGCAACTATGGCTACACCTTC. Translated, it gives CASHPQGGNYGYTF.

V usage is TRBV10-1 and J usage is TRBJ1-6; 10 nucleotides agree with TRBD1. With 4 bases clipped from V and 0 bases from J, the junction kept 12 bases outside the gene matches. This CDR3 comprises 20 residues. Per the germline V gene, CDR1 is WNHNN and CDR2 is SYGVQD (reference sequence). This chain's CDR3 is CASSGRGGTGDISYNSPLHF. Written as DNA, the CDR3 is TGCGCCAGCAGTGGGAGGGGGGGGACAGGGGACATCTCCTATAATTCACCCCTCCACTTT.

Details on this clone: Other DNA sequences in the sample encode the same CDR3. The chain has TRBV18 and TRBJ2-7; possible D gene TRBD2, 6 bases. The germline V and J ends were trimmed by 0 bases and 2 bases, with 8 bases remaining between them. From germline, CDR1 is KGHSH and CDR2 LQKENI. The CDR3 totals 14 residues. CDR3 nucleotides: TGTGCCAGCTCACCACCCGGGAGAACCTACGAGCAGTACTTC. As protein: CASSPPGRTYEQYF.

The CDR3 spells CASTYGQKETQYF. The CDR3 DNA reads TGTGCCAGTACTTACGGACAGAAAGAGACCCAGTACTTC. The chain employs TRBV2 and TRBJ2-5, with a weak D call TRBD1 (6 bases). Germline assignment: CDR1 SNHLY and CDR2 FYNNEI. Trimming removed 9 bases from V and 3 bases from J, with 14 bases in between. There are 13 residues in the CDR3.